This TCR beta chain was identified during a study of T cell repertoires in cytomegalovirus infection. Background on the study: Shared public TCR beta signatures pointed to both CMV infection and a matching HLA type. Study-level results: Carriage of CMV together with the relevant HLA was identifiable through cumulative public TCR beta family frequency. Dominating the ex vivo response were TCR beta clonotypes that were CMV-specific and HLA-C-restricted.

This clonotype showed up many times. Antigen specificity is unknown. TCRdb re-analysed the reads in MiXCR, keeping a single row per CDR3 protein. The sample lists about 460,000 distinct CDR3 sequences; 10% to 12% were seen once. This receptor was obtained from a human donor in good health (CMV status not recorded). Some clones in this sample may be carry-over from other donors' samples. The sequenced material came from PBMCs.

The CDR3: CASSSRRGSGANVLTF. The CDR3 DNA reads TGTGCCAGCAGCTCCCGACGGGGCTCTGGGGCCAACGTCCTGACTTTC. The V gene is TRBV7-8, the J gene TRBJ2-6; the D gene is possibly TRBD2 (5 bases). The CDR3 is 16 residues long. The germline V gene encodes CDR1 SGHVS and CDR2 FQNEAQ. Trimming took 4 bases from V and 0 from J, leaving 10 bases between them.